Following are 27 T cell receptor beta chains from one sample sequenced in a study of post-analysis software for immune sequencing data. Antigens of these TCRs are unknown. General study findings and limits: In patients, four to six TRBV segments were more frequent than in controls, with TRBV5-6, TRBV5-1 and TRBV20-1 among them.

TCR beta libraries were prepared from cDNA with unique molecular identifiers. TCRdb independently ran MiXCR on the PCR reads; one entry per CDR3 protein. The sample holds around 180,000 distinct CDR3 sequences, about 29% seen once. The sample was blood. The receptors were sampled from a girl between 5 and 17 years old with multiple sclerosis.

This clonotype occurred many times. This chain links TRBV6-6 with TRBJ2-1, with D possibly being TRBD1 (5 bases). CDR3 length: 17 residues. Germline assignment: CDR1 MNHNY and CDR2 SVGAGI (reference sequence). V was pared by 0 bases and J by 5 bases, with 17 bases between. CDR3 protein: CASSYSIAGSGHNEQFF. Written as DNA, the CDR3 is TGTGCCAGCAGTTACTCGATTGCAGGGTCTGGGCACAATGAGCAGTTCTTC.

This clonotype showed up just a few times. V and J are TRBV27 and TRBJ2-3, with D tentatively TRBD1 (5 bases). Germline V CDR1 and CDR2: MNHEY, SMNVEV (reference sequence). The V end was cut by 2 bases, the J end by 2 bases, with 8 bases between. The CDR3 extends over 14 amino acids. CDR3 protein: CASSLRTHTDTQYF. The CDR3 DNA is TGTGCCAGCAGTTTACGGACACACACAGATACGCAGTATTTT.

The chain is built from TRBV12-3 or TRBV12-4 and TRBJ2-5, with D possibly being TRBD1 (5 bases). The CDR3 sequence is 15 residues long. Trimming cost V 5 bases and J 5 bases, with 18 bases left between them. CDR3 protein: CASSLRVGLGETQYF. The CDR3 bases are TGTGCCAGCAGTCTCCGAGTGGGGCTAGGGGAGACCCAGTACTTC.

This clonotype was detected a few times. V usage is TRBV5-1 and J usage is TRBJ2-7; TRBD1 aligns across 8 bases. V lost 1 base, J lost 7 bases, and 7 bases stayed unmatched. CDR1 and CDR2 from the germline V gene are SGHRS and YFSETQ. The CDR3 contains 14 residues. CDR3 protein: CASSLRQGNNEQYF. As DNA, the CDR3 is TGCGCCAGCAGCTTGAGACAGGGGAACAATGAGCAGTACTTC.

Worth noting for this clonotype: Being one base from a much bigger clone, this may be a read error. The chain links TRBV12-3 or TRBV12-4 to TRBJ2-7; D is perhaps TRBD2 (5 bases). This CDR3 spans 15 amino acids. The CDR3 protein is CAGSLLTKGPYEQYF. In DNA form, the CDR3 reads TGTGCCGGCAGTTTGCTGACTAAGGGTCCCTACGAGCAGTACTTC.

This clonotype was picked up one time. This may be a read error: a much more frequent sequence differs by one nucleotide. The CDR3 protein is CSVGDRRETQYF. The CDR3 region has the DNA TGCAGCGTTGGGGACAGAAGAGAGACCCAGTACTTC. The gene calls are TRBV29-1 and TRBJ2-5; 7 bases fit TRBD1. V was pared by 4 bases and J by 4 bases, with 3 bases of the junction left unmatched. CDR1 is SQVTM, CDR2 ANQGSEA, per germline. The CDR3 sequence is 12 residues long.

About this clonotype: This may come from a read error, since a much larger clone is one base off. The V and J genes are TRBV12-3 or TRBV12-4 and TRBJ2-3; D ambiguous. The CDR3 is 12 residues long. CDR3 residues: CVSTYSSDTQYF. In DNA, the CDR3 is TGTGTCAGCACTTACTCCTCAGATACGCAGTATTTT.

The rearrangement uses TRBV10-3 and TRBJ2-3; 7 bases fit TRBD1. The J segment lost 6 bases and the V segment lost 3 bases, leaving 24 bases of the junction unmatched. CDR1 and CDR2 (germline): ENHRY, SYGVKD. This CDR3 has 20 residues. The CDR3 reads CAISDIPGQEGSPAVDTQYF. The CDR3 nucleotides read TGTGCCATCAGTGACATTCCCGGACAGGAAGGTAGCCCCGCTGTGGATACGCAGTATTTT.

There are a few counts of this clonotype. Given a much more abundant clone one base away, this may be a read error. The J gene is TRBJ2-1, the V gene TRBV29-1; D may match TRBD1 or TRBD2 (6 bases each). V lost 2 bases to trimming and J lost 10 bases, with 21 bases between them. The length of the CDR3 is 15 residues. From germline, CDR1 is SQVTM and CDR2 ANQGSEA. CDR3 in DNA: TGCAGCGTTGAACCGGGACTTATTCCCGGGGGCGAGCAGTTCTTC. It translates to CSVEPGLIPGGEQFF.

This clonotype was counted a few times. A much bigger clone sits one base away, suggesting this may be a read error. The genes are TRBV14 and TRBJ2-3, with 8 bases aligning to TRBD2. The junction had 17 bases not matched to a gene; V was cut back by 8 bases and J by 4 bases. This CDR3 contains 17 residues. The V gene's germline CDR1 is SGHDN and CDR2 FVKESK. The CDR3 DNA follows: TGTGCCAGCGGCTTACCCCGAGGAGCGGGAGTCCCAGATACGCAGTATTTT. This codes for CASGLPRGAGVPDTQYF.

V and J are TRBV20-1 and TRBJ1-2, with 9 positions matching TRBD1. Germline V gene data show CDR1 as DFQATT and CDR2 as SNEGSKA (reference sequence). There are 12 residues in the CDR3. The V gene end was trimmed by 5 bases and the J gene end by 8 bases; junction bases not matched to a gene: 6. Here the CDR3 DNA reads TGCAGTGCTGAACAGGGGGCGGGGGGCTACACCTTC. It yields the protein CSAEQGAGGYTF.

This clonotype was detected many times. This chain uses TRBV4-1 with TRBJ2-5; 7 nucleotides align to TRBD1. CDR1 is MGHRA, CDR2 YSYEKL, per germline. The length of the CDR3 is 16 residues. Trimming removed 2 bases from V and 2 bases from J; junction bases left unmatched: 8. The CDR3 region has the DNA TGCGCCAGCAGCCAACCCGGGACAGACTTGCAAGAGACCCAGTACTTC. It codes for CASSQPGTDLQETQYF.

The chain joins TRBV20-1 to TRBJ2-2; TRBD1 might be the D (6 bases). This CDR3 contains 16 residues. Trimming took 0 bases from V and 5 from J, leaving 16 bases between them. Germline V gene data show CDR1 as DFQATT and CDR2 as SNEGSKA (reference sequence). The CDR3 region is CSARDRPAGATGELFF. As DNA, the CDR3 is TGCAGTGCTAGAGATAGGCCGGCAGGGGCAACCGGGGAGCTGTTTTTT.

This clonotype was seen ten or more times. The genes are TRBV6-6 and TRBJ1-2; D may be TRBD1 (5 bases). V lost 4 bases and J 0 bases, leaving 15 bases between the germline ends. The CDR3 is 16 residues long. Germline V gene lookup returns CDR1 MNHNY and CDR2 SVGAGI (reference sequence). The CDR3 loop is CASSSGTSGPNYGYTF. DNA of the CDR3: TGTGCCAGCAGTTCCGGGACGTCGGGGCCTAACTATGGCTACACCTTC.

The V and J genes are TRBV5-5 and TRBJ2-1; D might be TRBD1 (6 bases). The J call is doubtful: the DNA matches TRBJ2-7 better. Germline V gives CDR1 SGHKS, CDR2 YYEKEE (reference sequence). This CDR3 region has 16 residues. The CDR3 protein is CASSSPYRAPYNEQYF. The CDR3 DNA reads TGTGCCAGCAGCTCACCGTACAGGGCCCCCTACAATGAGCAGTACTTC.

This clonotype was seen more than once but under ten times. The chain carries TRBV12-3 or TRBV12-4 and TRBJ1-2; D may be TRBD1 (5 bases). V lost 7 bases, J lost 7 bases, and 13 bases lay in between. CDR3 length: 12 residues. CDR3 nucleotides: TGTGCCAGCACCACAGGTGCGAGTGGCTACACCTTC. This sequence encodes CASTTGASGYTF.

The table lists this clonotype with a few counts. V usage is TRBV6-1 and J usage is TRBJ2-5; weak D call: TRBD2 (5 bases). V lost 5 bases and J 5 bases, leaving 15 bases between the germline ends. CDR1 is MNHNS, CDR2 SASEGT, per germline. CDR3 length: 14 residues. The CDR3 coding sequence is TGTGCCAGCAGTTTTTACGATTGGGAGGAGACCCAGTACTTC. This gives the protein CASSFYDWEETQYF.

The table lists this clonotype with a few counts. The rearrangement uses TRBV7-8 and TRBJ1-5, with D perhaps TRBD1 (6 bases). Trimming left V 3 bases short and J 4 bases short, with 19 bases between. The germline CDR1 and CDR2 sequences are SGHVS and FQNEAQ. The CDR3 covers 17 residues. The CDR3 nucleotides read TGTGCCAGCAGCTTCCTCGGGGGCGGCAGGGATAATCAGCCCCAGCATTTT. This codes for CASSFLGGGRDNQPQHF.

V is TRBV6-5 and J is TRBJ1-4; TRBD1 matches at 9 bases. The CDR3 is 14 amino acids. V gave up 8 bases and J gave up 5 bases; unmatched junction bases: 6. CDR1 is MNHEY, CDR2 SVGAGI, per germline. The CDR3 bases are TGTGCCAGCGCCAGGGACAGGGAAAATGAAAAACTGTTTTTT. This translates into CASARDRENEKLFF.

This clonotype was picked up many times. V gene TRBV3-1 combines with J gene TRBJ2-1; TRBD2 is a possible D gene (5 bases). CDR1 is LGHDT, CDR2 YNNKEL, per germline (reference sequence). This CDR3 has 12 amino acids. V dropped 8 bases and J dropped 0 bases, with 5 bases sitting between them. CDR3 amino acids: CASGSSYNEQFF. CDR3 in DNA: TGTGCCAGCGGGAGCTCCTACAATGAGCAGTTCTTC.

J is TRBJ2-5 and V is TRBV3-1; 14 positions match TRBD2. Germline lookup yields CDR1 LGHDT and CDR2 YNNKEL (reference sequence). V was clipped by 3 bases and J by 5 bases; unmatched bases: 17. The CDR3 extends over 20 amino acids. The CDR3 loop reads CASSQHFPEGLAGAEETQYF. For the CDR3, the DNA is TGTGCCAGCAGCCAGCATTTCCCTGAGGGACTAGCGGGAGCGGAGGAGACCCAGTACTTC.

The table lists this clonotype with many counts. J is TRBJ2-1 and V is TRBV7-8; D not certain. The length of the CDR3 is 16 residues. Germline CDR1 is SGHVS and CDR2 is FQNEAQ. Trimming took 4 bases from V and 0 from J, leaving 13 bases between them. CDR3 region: CASSSETHTSYNEQFF. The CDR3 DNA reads TGTGCCAGCAGCTCGGAGACTCATACCTCCTACAATGAGCAGTTCTTC.

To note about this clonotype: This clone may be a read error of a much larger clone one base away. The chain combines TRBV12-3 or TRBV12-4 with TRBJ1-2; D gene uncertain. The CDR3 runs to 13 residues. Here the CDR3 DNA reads TGTGCCAGCAGGTTAGGCCTAGGCTATGGCTACACCTTC. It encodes CASRLGLGYGYTF.

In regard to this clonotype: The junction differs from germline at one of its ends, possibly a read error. The CDR3 DNA sequence: TGTGCCAGCAGCCAGAGAACAGGTGTACGGGGCTGCACCTTC. Its translation: CASSQRTGVRGCTF. The genes are TRBV3-1 and TRBJ1-2; a possible D gene is TRBD1 (5 bases). Germline lookup yields CDR1 LGHDT and CDR2 YNNKEL (reference sequence). The CDR3 runs to 14 residues.

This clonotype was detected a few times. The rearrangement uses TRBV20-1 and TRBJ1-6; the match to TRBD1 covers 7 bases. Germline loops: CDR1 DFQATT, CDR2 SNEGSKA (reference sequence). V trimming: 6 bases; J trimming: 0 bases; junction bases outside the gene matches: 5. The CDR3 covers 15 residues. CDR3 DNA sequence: TGCAGTGCCCCGACAGGGAACTCCTATAATTCACCCCTCCACTTT. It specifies CSAPTGNSYNSPLHF.

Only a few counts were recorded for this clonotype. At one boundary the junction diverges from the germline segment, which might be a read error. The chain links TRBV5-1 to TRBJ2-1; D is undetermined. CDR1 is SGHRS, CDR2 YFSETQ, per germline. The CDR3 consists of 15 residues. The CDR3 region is CASRLTFGSCNEQFF. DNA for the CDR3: TGCGCCAGCAGGTTAACTTTCGGCTCCTGCAATGAGCAGTTCTTC.

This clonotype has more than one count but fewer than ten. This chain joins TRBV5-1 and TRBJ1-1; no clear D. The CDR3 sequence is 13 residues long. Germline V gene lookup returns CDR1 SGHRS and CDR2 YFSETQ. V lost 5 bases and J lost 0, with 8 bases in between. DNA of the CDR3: TGCGCCAGCAGTGGAAGGTTGAACACTGAAGCTTTCTTT. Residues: CASSGRLNTEAFF.